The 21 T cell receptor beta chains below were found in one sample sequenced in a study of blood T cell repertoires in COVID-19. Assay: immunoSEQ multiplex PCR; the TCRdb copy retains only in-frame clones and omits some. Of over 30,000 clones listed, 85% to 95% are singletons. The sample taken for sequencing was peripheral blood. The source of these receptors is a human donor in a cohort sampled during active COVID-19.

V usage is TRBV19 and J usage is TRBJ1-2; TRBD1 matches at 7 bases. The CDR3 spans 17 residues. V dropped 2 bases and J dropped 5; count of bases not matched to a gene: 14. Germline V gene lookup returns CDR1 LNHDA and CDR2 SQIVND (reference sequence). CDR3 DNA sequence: TGTGCCAGTAGTATAAGAGCTCAGGGGGAGTATTTGTATGGCTACACCTTC. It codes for CASSIRAQGEYLYGYTF.

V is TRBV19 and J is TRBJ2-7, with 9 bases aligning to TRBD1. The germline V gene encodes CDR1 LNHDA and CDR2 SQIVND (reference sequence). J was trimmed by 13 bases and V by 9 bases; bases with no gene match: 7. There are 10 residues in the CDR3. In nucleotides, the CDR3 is TGTGCCAGCAGAGGGACAGGGAAATACTTC. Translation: CASRGTGKYF.

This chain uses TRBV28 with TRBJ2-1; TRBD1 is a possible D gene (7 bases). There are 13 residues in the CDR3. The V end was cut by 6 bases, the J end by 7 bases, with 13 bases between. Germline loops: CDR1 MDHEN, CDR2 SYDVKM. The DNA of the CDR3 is TGTGCCAGCAGACGTGCAGGGGGGAATGAGCAGTTCTTC. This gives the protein CASRRAGGNEQFF. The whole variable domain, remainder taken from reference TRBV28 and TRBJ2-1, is DVKVTQSSRYLVKRTGEKVFLECVQDMDHENMFWYRQDPGLGLRLIYFSYDVKMKEKGDIPEGYSVSREKKERFSLILESASTNQTSMYLCASRRAGGNEQFFGPGTRLTVL.

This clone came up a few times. The CDR3 nucleotides are TGTGCCAGCACCGCAGAGGGCAATGAGCAGTTCTTC. Its translation: CASTAEGNEQFF. The chain carries TRBV27 and TRBJ2-1, with D possibly TRBD2 on 5 matching bases. V lost 7 bases and J lost 6, with 10 bases in between. Germline CDR1 and CDR2: MNHEY and SMNVEV (reference sequence). CDR3 length: 12 residues.

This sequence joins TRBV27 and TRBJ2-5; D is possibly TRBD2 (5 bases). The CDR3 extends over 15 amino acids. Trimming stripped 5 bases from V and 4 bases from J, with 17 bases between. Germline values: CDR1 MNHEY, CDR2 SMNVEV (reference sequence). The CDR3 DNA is TGTGCCAGCAGTCCCCGTCAACTAGACTCAGAGACCCAGTACTTC. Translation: CASSPRQLDSETQYF.

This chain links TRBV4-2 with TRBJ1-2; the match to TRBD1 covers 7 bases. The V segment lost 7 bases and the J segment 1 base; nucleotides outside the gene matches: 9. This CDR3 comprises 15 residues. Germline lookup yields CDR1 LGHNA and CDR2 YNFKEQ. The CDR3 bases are TGTGCCAGCACCCCCGGGACAGTCAATAACTATGGCTACACCTTC. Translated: CASTPGTVNNYGYTF.

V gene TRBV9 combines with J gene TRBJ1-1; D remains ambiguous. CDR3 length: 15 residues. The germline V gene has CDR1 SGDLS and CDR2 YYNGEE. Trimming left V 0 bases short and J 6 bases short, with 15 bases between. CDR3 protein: CASSVGEGGLAEAFF. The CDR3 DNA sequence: TGTGCCAGCAGCGTAGGTGAGGGTGGGTTGGCTGAAGCTTTCTTT.

CDR3 protein: CASSLEGGADRQYF. Written as DNA, the CDR3 is TGTGCCAGCAGCTTAGAAGGGGGAGCGGATCGGCAGTACTTC. V and J are TRBV7-6 and TRBJ2-7; D might be TRBD1 (6 bases). Germline-derived CDR1 and CDR2 are SGHVS and FNYEAQ. The CDR3 is 14 residues long. Trimming removed 1 base from V and 9 bases from J, with 16 bases in between.

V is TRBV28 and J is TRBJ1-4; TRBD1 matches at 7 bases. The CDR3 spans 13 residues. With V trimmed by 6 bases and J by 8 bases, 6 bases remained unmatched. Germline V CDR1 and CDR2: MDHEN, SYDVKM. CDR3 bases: TGTGCCAGCAGCCTCCCGGGACAGGAAAAACTGTTTTTT. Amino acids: CASSLPGQEKLFF.

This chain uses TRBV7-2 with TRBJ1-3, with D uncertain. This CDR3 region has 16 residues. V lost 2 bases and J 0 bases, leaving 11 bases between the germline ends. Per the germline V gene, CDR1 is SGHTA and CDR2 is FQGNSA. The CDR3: CASSLSPLPSGNTIYF. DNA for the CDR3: TGTGCCAGCAGCTTATCCCCCCTACCCTCTGGAAACACCATATATTTT.

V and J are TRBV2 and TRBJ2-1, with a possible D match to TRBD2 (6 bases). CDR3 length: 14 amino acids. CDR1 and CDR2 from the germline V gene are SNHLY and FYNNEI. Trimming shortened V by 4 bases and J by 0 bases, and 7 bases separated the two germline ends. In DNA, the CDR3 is TGTGCCAGCAGTGTCGGGGGCTCCTACAATGAGCAGTTCTTC. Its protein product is CASSVGGSYNEQFF.

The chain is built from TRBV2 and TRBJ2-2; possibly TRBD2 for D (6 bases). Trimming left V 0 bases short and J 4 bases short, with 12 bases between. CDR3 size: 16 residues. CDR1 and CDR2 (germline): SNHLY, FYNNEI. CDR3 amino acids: CASSEAFGRGTGELFF. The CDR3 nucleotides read TGTGCCAGCAGTGAAGCCTTCGGGAGAGGCACCGGGGAGCTGTTTTTT.

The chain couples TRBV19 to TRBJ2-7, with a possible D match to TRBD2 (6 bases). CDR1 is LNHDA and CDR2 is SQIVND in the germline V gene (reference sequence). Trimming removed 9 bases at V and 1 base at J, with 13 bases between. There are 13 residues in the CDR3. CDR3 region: CASSPSASYEQYF. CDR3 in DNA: TGTGCCAGCTCCCCTAGCGCATCCTACGAGCAGTACTTC.

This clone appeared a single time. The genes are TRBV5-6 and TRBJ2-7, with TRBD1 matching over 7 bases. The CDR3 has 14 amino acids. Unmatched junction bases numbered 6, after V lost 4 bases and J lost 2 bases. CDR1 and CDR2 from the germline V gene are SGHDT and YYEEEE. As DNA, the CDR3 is TGTGCCAGCAGCCCGGGACAGCAACCCTACGAGCAGTACTTC. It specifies CASSPGQQPYEQYF.

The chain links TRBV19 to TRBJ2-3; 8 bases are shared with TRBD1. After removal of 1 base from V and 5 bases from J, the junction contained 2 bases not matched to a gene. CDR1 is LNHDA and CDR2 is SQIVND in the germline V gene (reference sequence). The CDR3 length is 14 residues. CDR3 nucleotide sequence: TGTGCCAGTAGTATAGGGGGGACAGGAGATACGCAGTATTTT. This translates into CASSIGGTGDTQYF.

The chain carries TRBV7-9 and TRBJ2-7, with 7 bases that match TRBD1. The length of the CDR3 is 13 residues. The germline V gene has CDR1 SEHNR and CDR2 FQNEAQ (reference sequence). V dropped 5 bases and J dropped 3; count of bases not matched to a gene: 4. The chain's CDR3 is CASSPGTVYEQYF. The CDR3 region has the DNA TGTGCCAGCAGCCCTGGGACAGTCTACGAGCAGTACTTC.

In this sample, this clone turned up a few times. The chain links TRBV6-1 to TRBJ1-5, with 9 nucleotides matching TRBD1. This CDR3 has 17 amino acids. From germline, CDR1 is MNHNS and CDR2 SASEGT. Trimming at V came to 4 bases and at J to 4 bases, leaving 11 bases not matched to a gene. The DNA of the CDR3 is TGTGCCAGCAGTGCCCGGGACAGGGTTCTTCGGAATCAGCCCCAGCATTTT. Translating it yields CASSARDRVLRNQPQHF.

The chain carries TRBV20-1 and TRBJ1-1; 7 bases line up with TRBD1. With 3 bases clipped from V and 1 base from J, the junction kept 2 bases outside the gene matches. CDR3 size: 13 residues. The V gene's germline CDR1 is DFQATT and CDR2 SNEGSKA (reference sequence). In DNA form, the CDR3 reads TGCAGTGCTAGTGGGACAGCGAACACTGAAGCTTTCTTT. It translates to CSASGTANTEAFF.

The CDR3 reads CATSATANTEAFF. The CDR3 DNA sequence: TGTGCCACCAGCGCGACAGCGAACACTGAAGCTTTCTTT. This rearrangement joins TRBV15 to TRBJ1-1; weak D call: TRBD1 (5 bases). The CDR3 has 13 residues. V was clipped by 5 bases and J by 1 base, with 8 bases between them. Germline values: CDR1 LNHNV, CDR2 YYDKDF (reference sequence).

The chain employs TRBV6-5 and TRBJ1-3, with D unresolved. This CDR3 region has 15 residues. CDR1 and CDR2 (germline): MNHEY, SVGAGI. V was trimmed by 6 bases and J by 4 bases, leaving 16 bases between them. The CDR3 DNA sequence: TGTGCCAGCAGCCTACTCGAAACCGGGGGAAACACCATATATTTT. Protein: CASSLLETGGNTIYF.

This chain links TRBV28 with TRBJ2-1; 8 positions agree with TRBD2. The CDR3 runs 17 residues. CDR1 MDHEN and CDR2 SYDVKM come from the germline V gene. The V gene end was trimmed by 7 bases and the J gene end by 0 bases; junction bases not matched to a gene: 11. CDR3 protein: CASNDLGGGGSYNEQFF. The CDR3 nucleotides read TGTGCCAGCAACGACCTCGGGGGGGGAGGCTCCTACAATGAGCAGTTCTTC.